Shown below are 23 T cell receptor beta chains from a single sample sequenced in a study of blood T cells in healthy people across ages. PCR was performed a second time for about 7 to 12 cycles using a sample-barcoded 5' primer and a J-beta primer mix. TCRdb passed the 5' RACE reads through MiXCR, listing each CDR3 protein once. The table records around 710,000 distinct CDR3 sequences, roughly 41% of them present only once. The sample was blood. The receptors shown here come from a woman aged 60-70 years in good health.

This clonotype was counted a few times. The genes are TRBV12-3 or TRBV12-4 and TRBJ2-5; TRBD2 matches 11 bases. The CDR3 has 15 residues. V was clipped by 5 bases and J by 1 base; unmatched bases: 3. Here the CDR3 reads CASSVGLAGQETQYF. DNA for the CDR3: TGTGCCAGCAGTGTAGGACTAGCGGGCCAAGAGACCCAGTACTTC.

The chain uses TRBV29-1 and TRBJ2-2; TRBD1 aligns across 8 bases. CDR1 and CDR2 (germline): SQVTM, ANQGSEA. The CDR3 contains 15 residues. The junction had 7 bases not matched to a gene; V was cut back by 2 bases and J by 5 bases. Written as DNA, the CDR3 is TGCAGCGTTGAACTAGTCAGGGGGCTAACCGGGGAGCTGTTTTTT. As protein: CSVELVRGLTGELFF.

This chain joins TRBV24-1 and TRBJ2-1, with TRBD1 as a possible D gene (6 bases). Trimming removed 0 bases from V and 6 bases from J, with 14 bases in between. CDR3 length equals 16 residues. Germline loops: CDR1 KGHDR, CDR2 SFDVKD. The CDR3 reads CATSDLQLGQRNEQFF. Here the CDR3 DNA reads TGTGCCACCAGTGATTTGCAGCTAGGACAGCGCAATGAGCAGTTCTTC.

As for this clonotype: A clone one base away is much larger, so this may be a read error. In nucleotides, the CDR3 is TGCGCCAGCAGCTTGGGACTAGCGGGGGGTTCCTACACAGATACGCAGGATTTT. Its translation: CASSLGLAGGSYTDTQDF. The chain carries TRBV5-1 and TRBJ2-3; 13 positions match TRBD2. Germline V lookup: CDR1 SGHRS, CDR2 YFSETQ. The CDR3 has 18 amino acids.

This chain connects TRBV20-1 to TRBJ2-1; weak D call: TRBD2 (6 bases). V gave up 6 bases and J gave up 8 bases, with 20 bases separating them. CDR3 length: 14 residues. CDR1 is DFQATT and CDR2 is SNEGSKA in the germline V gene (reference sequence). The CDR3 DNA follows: TGCAGTGCAGAGGCGGGGAGAGGGCACGATGAGCAGTTCTTC. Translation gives CSAEAGRGHDEQFF.

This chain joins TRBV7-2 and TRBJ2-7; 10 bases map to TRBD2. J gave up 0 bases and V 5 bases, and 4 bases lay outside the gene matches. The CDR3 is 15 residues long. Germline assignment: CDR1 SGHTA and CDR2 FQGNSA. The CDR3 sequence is CASSPLAGSSYEQYF. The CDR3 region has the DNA TGTGCCAGCAGCCCACTAGCGGGGAGCTCCTACGAGCAGTACTTC.

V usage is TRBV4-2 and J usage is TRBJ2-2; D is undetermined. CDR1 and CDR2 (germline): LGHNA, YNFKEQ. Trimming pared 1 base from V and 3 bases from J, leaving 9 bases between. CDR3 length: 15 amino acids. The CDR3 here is CASSQGHVYTGELFF. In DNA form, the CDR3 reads TGTGCCAGCAGCCAAGGCCACGTCTACACCGGGGAGCTGTTTTTT.

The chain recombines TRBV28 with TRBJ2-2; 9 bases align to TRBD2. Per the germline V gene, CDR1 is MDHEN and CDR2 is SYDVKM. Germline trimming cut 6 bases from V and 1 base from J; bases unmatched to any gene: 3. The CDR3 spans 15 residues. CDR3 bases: TGTGCCAGCAGGAATAGCGGGGGGAACACCGGGGAGCTGTTTTTT. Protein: CASRNSGGNTGELFF. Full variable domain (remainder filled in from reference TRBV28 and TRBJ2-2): DVKVTQSSRYLVKRTGEKVFLECVQDMDHENMFWYRQDPGLGLRLIYFSYDVKMKEKGDIPEGYSVSREKKERFSLILESASTNQTSMYLCASRNSGGNTGELFFGEGSRLTVL.

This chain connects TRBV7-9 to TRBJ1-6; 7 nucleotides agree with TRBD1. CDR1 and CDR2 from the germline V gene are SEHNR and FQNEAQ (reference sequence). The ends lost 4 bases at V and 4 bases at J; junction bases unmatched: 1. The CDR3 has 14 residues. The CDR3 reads CASSSGGYNSPLHF. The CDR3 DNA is TGTGCCAGCAGCTCAGGGGGTTATAATTCACCCCTCCACTTT.

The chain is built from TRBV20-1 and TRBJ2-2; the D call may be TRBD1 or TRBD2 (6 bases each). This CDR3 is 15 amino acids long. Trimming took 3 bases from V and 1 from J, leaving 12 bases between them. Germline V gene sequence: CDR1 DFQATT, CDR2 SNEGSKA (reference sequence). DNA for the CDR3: TGCAGTGCTAGTCGGGGGCCCCAGAACACCGGGGAGCTGTTTTTT. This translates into CSASRGPQNTGELFF.

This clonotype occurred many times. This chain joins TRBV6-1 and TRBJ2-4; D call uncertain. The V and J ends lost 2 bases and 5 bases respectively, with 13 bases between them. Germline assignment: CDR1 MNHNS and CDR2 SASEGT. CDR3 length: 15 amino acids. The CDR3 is CASSESPQRQNIQYF. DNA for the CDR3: TGTGCCAGCAGTGAATCCCCCCAGCGCCAAAACATTCAGTACTTC.

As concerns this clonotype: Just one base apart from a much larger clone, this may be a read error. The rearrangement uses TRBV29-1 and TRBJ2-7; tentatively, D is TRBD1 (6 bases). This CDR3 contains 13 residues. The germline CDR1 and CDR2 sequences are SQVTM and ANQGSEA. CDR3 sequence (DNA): TGCGGCGCAGAGCTGGGGGCTACCTCCGAGCAGTACTTC. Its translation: CGAELGATSEQYF.

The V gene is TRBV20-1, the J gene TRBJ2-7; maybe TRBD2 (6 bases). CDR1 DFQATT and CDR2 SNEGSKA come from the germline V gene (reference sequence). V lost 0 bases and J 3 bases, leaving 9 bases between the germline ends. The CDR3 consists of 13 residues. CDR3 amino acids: CSAREASDYEQYF. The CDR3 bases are TGCAGTGCTAGAGAGGCTAGCGACTACGAGCAGTACTTC.

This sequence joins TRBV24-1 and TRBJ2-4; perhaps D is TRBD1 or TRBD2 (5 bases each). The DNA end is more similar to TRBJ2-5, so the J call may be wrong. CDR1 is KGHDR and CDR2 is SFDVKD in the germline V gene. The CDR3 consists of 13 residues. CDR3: CATSDGTIETQYF. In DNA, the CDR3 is TGTGCCACCAGTGATGGGACGATAGAGACCCAGTACTTC.

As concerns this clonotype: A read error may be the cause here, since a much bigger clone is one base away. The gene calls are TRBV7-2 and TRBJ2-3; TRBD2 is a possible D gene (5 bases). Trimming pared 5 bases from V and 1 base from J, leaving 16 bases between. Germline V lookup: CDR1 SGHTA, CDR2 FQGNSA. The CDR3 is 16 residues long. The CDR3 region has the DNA TGTGCCAGCAGCCCCGGACTCCACCCTTGCACAGATACGCAGTATTTT. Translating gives CASSPGLHPCTDTQYF.

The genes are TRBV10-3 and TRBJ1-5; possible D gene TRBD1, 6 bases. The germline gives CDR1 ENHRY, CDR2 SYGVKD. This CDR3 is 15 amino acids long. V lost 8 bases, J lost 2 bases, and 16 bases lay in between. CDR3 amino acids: CAISEGDTGNQPQHF. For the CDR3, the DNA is TGTGCCATCTCGGAGGGGGATACGGGCAATCAGCCCCAGCATTTT.

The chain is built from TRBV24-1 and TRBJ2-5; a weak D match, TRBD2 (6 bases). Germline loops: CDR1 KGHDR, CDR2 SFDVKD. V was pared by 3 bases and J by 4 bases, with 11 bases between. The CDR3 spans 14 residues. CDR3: CATSDSWGGETQYF. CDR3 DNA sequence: TGTGCCACCAGTGATAGCTGGGGAGGAGAGACCCAGTACTTC.

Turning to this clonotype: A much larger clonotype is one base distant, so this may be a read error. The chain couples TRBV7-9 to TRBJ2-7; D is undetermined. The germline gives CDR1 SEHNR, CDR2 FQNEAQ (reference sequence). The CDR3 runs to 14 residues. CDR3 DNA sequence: TGTTCCAGCAGTCACGACGACGGAAGCTACGAGCAGTACTTC. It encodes CSSSHDDGSYEQYF.

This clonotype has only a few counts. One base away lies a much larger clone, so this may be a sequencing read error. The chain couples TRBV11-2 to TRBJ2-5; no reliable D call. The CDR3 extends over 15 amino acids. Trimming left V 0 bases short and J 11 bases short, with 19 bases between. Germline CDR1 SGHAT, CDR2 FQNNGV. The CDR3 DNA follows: TGTGCCAGCAGCTTAGAAGGGTCCTTATACAATGAGCAGTACTTC. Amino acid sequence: CASSLEGSLYNEQYF.

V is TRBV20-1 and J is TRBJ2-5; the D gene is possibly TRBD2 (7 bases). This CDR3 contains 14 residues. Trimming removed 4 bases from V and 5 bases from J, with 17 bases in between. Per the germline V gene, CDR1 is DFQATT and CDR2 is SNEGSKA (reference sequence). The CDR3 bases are TGCAGTGCTAAGGAGGGGGGGGGCCAGGAGACCCAGTACTTC. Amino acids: CSAKEGGGQETQYF.

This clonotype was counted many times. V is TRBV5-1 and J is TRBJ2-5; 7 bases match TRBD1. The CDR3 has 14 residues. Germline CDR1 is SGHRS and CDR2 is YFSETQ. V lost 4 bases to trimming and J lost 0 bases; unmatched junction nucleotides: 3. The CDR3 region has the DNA TGCGCCAGCAGCGGGGACAGAAACCAAGAGACCCAGTACTTC. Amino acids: CASSGDRNQETQYF.

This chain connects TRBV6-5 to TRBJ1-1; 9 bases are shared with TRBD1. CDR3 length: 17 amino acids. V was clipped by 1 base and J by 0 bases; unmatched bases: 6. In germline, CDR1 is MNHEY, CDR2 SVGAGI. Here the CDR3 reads CASSYFPGQGMNTEAFF. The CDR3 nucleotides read TGTGCCAGCAGTTACTTCCCCGGACAGGGGATGAACACTGAAGCTTTCTTT.

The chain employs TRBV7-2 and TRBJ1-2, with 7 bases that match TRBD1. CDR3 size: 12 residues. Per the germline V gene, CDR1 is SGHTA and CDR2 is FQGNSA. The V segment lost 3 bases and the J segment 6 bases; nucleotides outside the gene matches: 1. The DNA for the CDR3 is TGTGCCAGCAGCTTGGACAGGAATGGCTACACCTTC. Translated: CASSLDRNGYTF.